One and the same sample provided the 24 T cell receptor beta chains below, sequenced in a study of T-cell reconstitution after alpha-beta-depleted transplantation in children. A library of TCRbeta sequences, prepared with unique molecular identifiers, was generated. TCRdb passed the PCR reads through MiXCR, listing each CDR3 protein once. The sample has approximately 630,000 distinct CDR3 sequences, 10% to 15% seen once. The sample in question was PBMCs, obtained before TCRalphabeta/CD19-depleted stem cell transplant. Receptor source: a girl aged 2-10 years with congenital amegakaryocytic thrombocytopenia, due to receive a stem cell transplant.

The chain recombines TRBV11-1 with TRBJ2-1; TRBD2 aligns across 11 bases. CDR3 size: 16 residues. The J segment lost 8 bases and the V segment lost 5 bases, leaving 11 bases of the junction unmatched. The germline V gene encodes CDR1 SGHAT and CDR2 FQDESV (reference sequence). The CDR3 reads CASSPGTSGVFHEQFF. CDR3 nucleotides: TGTGCCAGCAGCCCCGGGACTAGCGGTGTGTTCCATGAGCAGTTCTTC.

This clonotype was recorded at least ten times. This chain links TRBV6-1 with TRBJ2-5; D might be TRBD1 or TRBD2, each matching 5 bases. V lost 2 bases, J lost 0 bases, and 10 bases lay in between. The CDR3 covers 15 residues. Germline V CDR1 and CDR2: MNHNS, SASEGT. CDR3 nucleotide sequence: TGTGCCAGCAGTGAATTCGAGGGGTACCAAGAGACCCAGTACTTC. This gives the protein CASSEFEGYQETQYF.

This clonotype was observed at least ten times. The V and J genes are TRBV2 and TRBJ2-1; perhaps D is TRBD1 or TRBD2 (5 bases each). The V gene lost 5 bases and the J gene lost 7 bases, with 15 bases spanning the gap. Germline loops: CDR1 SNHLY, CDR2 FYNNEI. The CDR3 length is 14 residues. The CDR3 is CASSNYPWGNEQFF. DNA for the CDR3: TGTGCCAGCAGTAACTACCCATGGGGGAATGAGCAGTTCTTC.

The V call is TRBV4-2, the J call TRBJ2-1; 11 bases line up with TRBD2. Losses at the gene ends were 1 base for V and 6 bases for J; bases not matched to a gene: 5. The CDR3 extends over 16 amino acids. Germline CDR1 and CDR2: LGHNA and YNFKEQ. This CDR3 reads CASSQVSSGRSNEQFF. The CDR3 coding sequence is TGTGCCAGCAGCCAAGTTTCTAGCGGGAGGTCCAATGAGCAGTTCTTC.

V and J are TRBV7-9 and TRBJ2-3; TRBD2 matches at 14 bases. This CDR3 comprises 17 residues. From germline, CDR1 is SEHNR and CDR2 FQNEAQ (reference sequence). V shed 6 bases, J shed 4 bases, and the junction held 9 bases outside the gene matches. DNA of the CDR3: TGTGCCAGCAGGAATCCGCCGGGACTAGCGGGAGCAGATACGCAGTATTTT. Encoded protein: CASRNPPGLAGADTQYF.

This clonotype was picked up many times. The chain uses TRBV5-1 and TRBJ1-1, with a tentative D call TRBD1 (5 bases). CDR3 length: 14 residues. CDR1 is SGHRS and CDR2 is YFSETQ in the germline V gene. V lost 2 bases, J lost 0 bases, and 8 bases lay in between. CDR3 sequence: CASSFAGMNTEAFF. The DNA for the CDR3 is TGCGCCAGCAGCTTTGCAGGGATGAACACTGAAGCTTTCTTT.

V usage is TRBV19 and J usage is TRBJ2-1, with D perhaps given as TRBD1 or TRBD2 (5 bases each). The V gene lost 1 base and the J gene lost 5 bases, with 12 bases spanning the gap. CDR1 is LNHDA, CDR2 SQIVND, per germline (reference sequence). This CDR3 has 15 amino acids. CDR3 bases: TGTGCCAGTAGTATAGGGGGGAGCCTTAACAATGAGCAGTTCTTC. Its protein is CASSIGGSLNNEQFF.

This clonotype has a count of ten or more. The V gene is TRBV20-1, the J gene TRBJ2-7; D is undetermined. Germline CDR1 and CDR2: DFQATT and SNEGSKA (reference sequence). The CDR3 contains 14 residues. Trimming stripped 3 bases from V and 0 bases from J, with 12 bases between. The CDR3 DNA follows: TGCAGTGCTAGGTCGCCAAGGAGCTCCTACGAGCAGTACTTC. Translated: CSARSPRSSYEQYF.

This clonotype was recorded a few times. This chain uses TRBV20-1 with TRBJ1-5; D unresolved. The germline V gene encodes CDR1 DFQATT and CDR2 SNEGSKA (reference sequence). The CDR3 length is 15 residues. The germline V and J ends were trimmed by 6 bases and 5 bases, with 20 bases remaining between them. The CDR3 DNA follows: TGCAGTGCAACCGAGGGAGGTTGGGTCCATCAGCCCCAGCATTTT. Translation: CSATEGGWVHQPQHF.

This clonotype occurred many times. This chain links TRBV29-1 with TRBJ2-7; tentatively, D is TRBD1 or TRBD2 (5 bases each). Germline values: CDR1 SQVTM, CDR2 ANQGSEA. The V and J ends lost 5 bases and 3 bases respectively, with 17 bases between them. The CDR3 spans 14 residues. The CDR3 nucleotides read TGCAGCGTTCTTCAGGGAGATCAATACTACGAGCAGTACTTC. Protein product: CSVLQGDQYYEQYF.

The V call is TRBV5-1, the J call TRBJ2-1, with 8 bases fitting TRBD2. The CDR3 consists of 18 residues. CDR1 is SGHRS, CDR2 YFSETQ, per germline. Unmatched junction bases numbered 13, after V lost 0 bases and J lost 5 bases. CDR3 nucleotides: TGCGCCAGCAGCTTGGAGCCGGGACTAGGATTTTCCGACAATGAGCAGTTCTTC. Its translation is CASSLEPGLGFSDNEQFF.

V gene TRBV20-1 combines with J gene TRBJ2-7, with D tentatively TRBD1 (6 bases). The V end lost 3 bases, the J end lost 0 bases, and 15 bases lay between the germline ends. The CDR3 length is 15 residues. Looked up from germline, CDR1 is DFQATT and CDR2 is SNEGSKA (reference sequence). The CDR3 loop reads CSAREYRTASYEQYF. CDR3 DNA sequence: TGCAGTGCTAGGGAATATAGGACAGCCTCCTACGAGCAGTACTTC.

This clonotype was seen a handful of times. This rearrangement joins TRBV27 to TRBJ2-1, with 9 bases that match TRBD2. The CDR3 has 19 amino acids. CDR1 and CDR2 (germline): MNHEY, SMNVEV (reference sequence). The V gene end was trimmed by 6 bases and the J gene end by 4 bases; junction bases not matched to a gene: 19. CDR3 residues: CASSHLGGGRTSVYNEQFF. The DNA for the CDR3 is TGTGCCAGCAGCCACCTGGGAGGCGGACGGACTAGCGTATACAATGAGCAGTTCTTC.

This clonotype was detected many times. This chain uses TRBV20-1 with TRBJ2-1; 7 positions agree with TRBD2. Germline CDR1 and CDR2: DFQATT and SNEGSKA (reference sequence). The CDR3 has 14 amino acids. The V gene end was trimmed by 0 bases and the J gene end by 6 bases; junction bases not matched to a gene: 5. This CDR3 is CSARDLKRGNEQFF. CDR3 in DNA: TGCAGTGCTAGAGATTTAAAGCGGGGCAATGAGCAGTTCTTC.

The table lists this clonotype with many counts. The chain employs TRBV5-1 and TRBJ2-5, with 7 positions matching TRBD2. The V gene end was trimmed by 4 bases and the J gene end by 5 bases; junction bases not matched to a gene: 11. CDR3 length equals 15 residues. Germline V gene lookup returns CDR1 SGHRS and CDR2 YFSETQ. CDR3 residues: CASSVKKGGLETQYF. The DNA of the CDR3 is TGCGCCAGCAGCGTAAAAAAGGGAGGGCTTGAGACCCAGTACTTC.

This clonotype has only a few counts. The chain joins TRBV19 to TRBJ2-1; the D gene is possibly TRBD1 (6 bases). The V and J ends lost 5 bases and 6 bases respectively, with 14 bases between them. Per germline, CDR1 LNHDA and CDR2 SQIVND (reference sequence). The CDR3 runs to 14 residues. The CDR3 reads CASSLAGVVNEQFF. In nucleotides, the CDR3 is TGTGCCAGTAGTCTGGCAGGGGTGGTCAATGAGCAGTTCTTC. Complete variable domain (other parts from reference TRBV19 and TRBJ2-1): DGGITQSPKYLFRKEGQNVTLSCEQNLNHDAMYWYRQDPGQGLRLIYYSQIVNDFQKGDIAEGYSVSREKKESFPLTVTSAQKNPTAFYLCASSLAGVVNEQFFGPGTRLTVL.

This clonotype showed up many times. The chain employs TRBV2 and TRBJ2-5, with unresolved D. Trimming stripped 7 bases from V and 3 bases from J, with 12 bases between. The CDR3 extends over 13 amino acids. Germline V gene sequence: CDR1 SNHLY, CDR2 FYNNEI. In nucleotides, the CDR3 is TGTGCCAGCATGATCTTACGAGAAGAGACCCAGTACTTC. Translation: CASMILREETQYF.

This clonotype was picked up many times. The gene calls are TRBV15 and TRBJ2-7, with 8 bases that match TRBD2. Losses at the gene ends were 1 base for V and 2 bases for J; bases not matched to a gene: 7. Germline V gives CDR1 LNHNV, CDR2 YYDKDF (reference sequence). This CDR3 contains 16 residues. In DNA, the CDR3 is TGTGCCACCAGCAGAGGTGTGAGCGGGAGTACCTACGAGCAGTACTTC. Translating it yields CATSRGVSGSTYEQYF.

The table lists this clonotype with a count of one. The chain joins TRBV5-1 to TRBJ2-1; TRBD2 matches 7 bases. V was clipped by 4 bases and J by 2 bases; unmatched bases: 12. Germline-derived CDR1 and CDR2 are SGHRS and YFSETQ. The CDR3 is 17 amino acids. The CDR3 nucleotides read TGCGCCAGCAGCGCCACTCTAGCGGCAAAGACCTACAATGAGCAGTTCTTC. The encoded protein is CASSATLAAKTYNEQFF.

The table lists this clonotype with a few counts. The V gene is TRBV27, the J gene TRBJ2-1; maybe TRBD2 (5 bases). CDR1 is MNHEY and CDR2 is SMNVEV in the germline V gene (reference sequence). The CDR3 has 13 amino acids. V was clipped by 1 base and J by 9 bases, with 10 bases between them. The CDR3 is CASSLLPRAEQFF. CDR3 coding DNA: TGTGCCAGCAGTTTATTGCCGCGGGCTGAGCAGTTCTTC.

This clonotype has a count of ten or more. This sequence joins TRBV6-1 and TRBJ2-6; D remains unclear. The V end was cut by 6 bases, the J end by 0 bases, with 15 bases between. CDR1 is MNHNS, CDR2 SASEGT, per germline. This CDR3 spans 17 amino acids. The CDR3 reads CASSNQRDISGANVLTF. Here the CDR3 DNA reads TGTGCCAGCAGCAACCAACGTGACATCTCTGGGGCCAACGTCCTGACTTTC.

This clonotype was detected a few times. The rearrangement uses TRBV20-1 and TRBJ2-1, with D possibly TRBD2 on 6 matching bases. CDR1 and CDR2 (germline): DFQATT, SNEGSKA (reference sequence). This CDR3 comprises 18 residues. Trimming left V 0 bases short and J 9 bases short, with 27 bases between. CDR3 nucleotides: TGCAGTGCTAGAGATGGGAAGCCGGGGGACTTGGGGGGTACTGAGCAGTTCTTC. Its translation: CSARDGKPGDLGGTEQFF.

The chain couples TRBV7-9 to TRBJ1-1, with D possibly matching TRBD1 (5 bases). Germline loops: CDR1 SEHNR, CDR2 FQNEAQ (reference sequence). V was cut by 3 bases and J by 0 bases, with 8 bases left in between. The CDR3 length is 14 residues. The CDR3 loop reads CASSLLDMNTEAFF. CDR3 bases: TGTGCCAGCAGCTTGTTGGACATGAACACTGAAGCTTTCTTT.

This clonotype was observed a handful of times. The DNA for the CDR3 is TGCGCCAGCAGCCAAGAGGGTGTTTCTGAGCAGTTCTTC. This codes for CASSQEGVSEQFF. This chain links TRBV4-1 with TRBJ2-1; D gene ambiguous. This CDR3 is 13 amino acids long. The germline CDR1 and CDR2 sequences are MGHRA and YSYEKL. Between the trimmed V and J ends, which lost 0 bases and 9 bases, there was a span of 9 bases.